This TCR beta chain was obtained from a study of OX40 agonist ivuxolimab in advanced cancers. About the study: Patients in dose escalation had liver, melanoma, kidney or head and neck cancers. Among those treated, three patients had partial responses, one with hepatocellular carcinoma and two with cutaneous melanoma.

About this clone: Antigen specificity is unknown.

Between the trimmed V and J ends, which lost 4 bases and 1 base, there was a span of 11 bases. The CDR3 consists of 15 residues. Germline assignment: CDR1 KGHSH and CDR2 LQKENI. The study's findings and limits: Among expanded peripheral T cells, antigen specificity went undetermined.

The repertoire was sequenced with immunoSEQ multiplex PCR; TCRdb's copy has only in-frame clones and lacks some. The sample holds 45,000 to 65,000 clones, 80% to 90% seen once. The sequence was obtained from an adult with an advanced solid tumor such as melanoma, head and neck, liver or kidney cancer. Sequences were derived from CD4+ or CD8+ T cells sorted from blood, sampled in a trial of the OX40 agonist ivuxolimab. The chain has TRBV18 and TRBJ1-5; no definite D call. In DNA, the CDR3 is TGTGCCAGCTCACATTTCCGGGAGAGCAATCAGCCCCAGCATTTT. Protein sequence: CASSHFRESNQPQHF.